Below, 22 T cell receptor beta chains from the same sample are listed, as sequenced in a study of cytomegalovirus exposure and HLA in healthy donors. Use of 60 Vbeta and 13 Jbeta primers characterized the PCR. Clones were read by immunoSEQ multiplex PCR, and TCRdb kept only the in-frame ones, dropping some. The table shows around 130,000 clones, with 80% to 90% occurring only once. The specimen was PBMCs. These receptors were obtained from a woman aged 18-29 years in good health and CMV-seropositive.

The chain combines TRBV20-1 with TRBJ1-2; D gene uncertain. The CDR3 has 10 amino acids. V shed 3 bases and J shed 4 bases, with 3 bases lying between them. From germline, CDR1 is DFQATT and CDR2 SNEGSKA (reference sequence). The CDR3 DNA reads TGCAGTGCTAGTAGCTATGGCTACACCTTC. This codes for CSASSYGYTF.

This chain uses TRBV5-4 with TRBJ2-3; D gene ambiguous. The CDR3 totals 14 residues. The germline V gene encodes CDR1 SGHNT and CDR2 YYREEE (reference sequence). The V gene lost 0 bases and the J gene lost 5 bases, with 10 bases spanning the gap. CDR3 sequence: CASSLDMELDTQYF. CDR3 coding DNA: TGTGCCAGCAGCTTGGACATGGAGCTAGATACGCAGTATTTT.

The chain is built from TRBV6-1 and TRBJ2-1; 11 bases are a match to TRBD2. Trimming at V came to 2 bases and at J to 5 bases, leaving 2 bases not matched to a gene. The CDR3 has 15 amino acids. The germline gives CDR1 MNHNS, CDR2 SASEGT. The CDR3 loop reads CASSELAGGNNEQFF. CDR3 sequence (DNA): TGTGCCAGCAGTGAACTAGCGGGGGGAAACAATGAGCAGTTCTTC.

The count of this clone is one. At one of its ends the junction is not consistent with the germline gene, which may arise from a read error. This chain uses TRBV4-1 with TRBJ2-2, with 8 positions matching TRBD1. The germline gives CDR1 MGHRA, CDR2 YSYEKL. This CDR3 is 19 amino acids long. CDR3 residues: CASGQPWTGRILNTGELFF. CDR3 coding DNA: TGCGCCAGCGGCCAACCCTGGACAGGGCGGATTCTTAACACCGGGGAGCTGTTTTTT.

The chain links TRBV27 to TRBJ2-7, with D perhaps TRBD2 (6 bases). V dropped 6 bases and J dropped 3 bases, with 18 bases sitting between them. This CDR3 comprises 15 residues. Germline V gene sequence: CDR1 MNHEY, CDR2 SMNVEV (reference sequence). The CDR3 here is CASSGRRGTFYEQYF. CDR3 nucleotide sequence: TGTGCCAGCAGCGGACGTCGGGGGACTTTCTACGAGCAGTACTTC.

As to this clone: The same CDR3 is also encoded by other DNA sequences in this sample. This chain joins TRBV2 and TRBJ2-3, with D unclear. This CDR3 is built from 13 residues. The germline V gene encodes CDR1 SNHLY and CDR2 FYNNEI. Trimming took 7 bases from V and 5 from J, leaving 13 bases between them. CDR3 amino acids: CASTDGPGDTQYF. CDR3 DNA: TGTGCCAGCACTGATGGGCCAGGAGATACGCAGTATTTT.

The CDR3 DNA reads TGTGCCAGCAGCTTAGAGGCGGGGGGGCCCCACAATGAGCAGTTCTTC. Protein: CASSLEAGGPHNEQFF. The chain links TRBV7-3 to TRBJ2-1; TRBD2 agrees at 9 bases. The CDR3 has 16 amino acids. V gave up 2 bases and J gave up 5 bases; unmatched junction bases: 7. CDR1 and CDR2 (germline): SGHTA, FQGTGA.

The rearrangement joins TRBV19 to TRBJ2-7; no definite D call. The germline CDR1 and CDR2 sequences are LNHDA and SQIVND (reference sequence). The CDR3 runs to 13 residues. With 5 bases removed from V and 3 bases from J, the gap between germline ends came to 11 bases. The CDR3: CASSYRFSYEQYF. DNA for the CDR3: TGTGCCAGTAGTTACAGATTTAGCTACGAGCAGTACTTC. The full variable domain, in which reference TRBV19 and TRBJ2-7 provide the parts outside the CDR3, is DGGITQSPKYLFRKEGQNVTLSCEQNLNHDAMYWYRQDPGQGLRLIYYSQIVNDFQKGDIAEGYSVSREKKESFPLTVTSAQKNPTAFYLCASSYRFSYEQYFGPGTRLTVT.

The chain links TRBV27 to TRBJ2-1, with 12 bases aligning to TRBD1. The CDR3 is 14 amino acids. The V gene end was trimmed by 3 bases and the J gene end by 9 bases; junction bases not matched to a gene: 3. In germline, CDR1 is MNHEY, CDR2 SMNVEV (reference sequence). As DNA, the CDR3 is TGTGCCAGCAGTTTTGGGACAGGGGGCAGTGAGCAGTTCTTC. Translating it yields CASSFGTGGSEQFF.

The chain carries TRBV5-1 and TRBJ1-1; a weak D match, TRBD1 (6 bases). This CDR3 comprises 17 residues. Germline V gene sequence: CDR1 SGHRS, CDR2 YFSETQ. V was trimmed by 4 bases and J by 1 base, leaving 20 bases between them. Here the CDR3 reads CASSEWTELWQNTEAFF. The CDR3, as DNA: TGCGCCAGCAGCGAATGGACAGAACTCTGGCAGAACACTGAAGCTTTCTTT.

The chain uses TRBV7-2 and TRBJ2-7; 9 bases line up with TRBD1. The CDR3 covers 14 residues. V trimming: 5 bases; J trimming: 4 bases; junction bases outside the gene matches: 6. Germline-derived CDR1 and CDR2 are SGHTA and FQGNSA. This CDR3 is CASSPGTGPYEQYF. The CDR3 DNA reads as TGTGCCAGCAGCCCCGGGACAGGGCCTTACGAGCAGTACTTC.

This rearrangement joins TRBV19 to TRBJ1-2; no reliable D call. The CDR3 is 16 residues long. CDR1 is LNHDA, CDR2 SQIVND, per germline (reference sequence). The germline V and J ends were trimmed by 4 bases and 0 bases, with 15 bases remaining between them. The CDR3 protein is CASSRNDLDTNYGYTF. The CDR3, as DNA: TGTGCCAGTAGTAGAAACGACCTCGACACTAACTATGGCTACACCTTC.

This sequence joins TRBV7-8 and TRBJ2-1, with D possibly being TRBD1 (6 bases). Trimming pared 3 bases from V and 8 bases from J, leaving 17 bases between. The CDR3 is made up of 15 amino acids. Germline-derived CDR1 and CDR2 are SGHVS and FQNEAQ. In DNA, the CDR3 is TGTGCCAGCAGCTTCTACCCCGGACAGTTCTATGAGCAGTTCTTC. This gives the protein CASSFYPGQFYEQFF. Together with reference TRBV7-8 and TRBJ2-1, the CDR3 gives the full variable domain: GAGVSQSPRYKVAKRGQDVALRCDPISGHVSLFWYQQALGQGPEFLTYFQNEAQLDKSGLPSDRFFAERPEGSVSTLKIQRTQQEDSAVYLCASSFYPGQFYEQFFGPGTRLTVL.

V and J are TRBV5-5 and TRBJ1-1, with D possibly matching TRBD1 (6 bases). Trimming stripped 0 bases from V and 4 bases from J, with 13 bases between. The germline gives CDR1 SGHKS, CDR2 YYEKEE (reference sequence). The CDR3 covers 15 residues. The DNA for the CDR3 is TGTGCCAGCAGCTTGGCGTTGCAAGGGGGCACTGAAGCTTTCTTT. Protein sequence: CASSLALQGGTEAFF. Full variable domain (rest looked up from reference TRBV5-5 and TRBJ1-1): DAGVTQSPTHLIKTRGQQVTLRCSPISGHKSVSWYQQVLGQGPQFIFQYYEKEERGRGNFPDRFSARQFPNYSSELNVNALLLGDSALYLCASSLALQGGTEAFFGQGTRLTVV.

J is TRBJ1-1 and V is TRBV6-5, with no clear D. Looked up from germline, CDR1 is MNHEY and CDR2 is SVGAGI. The V end lost 5 bases, the J end lost 5 bases, and 15 bases lay between the germline ends. This CDR3 contains 14 residues. The CDR3 protein is CASSPTPGGTEAFF. The CDR3 region has the DNA TGTGCCAGCAGTCCTACCCCGGGAGGGACTGAAGCTTTCTTT.

The gene calls are TRBV7-9 and TRBJ2-4; no clear D. This CDR3 comprises 16 residues. Germline V CDR1 and CDR2: SEHNR, FQNEAQ (reference sequence). The germline V and J ends were trimmed by 5 bases and 0 bases, with 14 bases remaining between them. CDR3: CASSALSVLAKNIQYF. Here the CDR3 DNA reads TGTGCCAGCAGCGCCCTTTCGGTTCTAGCCAAAAACATTCAGTACTTC.

The J gene is TRBJ2-1, the V gene TRBV2, with TRBD2 matching 9 bases. The germline gives CDR1 SNHLY, CDR2 FYNNEI. The CDR3 totals 15 residues. The V segment lost 2 bases and the J segment 10 bases; nucleotides outside the gene matches: 9. CDR3 bases: TGTGCCAGCAGTGAAAAAGGCGGGGGGGCTCGAGAGCAGTTCTTC. This translates into CASSEKGGGAREQFF. Full variable domain (missing parts from reference TRBV2 and TRBJ2-1): EPEVTQTPSHQVTQMGQEVILRCVPISNHLYFYWYRQILGQKVEFLVSFYNNEISEKSEIFDDQFSVERPDGSNFTLKIRSTKLEDSAMYFCASSEKGGGAREQFFGPGTRLTVL.

This clone was found a few times. CDR3 DNA sequence: TGTGCCAGCTCCCCAAACACCGGGGAGCTGTTTTTT. Its translation is CASSPNTGELFF. This rearrangement joins TRBV6-4 to TRBJ2-2; D is unresolved. Germline V gene lookup returns CDR1 MRHNA and CDR2 SNTAGT. V lost 8 bases, J lost 2 bases, and 6 bases lay in between. CDR3 length equals 12 residues.

The rearrangement uses TRBV6-5 and TRBJ2-2; D is uncertain. Germline loops: CDR1 MNHEY, CDR2 SVGAGI. This CDR3 comprises 14 residues. V gave up 4 bases and J gave up 1 base, with 7 bases separating them. The CDR3 is CASSWAGNTGELFF. DNA for the CDR3: TGTGCCAGCAGTTGGGCAGGGAACACCGGGGAGCTGTTTTTT.

The V call is TRBV4-1, the J call TRBJ1-2; 12 bases fit TRBD1. This CDR3 has 18 amino acids. Germline V gives CDR1 MGHRA, CDR2 YSYEKL. J was trimmed by 5 bases and V by 1 base; bases with no gene match: 11. The CDR3 DNA follows: TGCGCCAGCAGCCAAGTCGGGACAGGGGGCGTCGGGACTTATGGCTACACCTTC. It is translated as CASSQVGTGGVGTYGYTF.

The CDR3 region has the DNA TGCAGCGTTGAAACTAGCGGGCGAACCTACGAGCAGTACTTC. Its translation: CSVETSGRTYEQYF. The chain is built from TRBV29-1 and TRBJ2-7; 9 bases agree with TRBD2. Trimming removed 2 bases from V and 2 bases from J; junction bases left unmatched: 4. This CDR3 spans 14 amino acids. Germline V gives CDR1 SQVTM, CDR2 ANQGSEA.

The V gene is TRBV4-1, the J gene TRBJ1-1; 10 nucleotides agree with TRBD1. Germline V gene sequence: CDR1 MGHRA, CDR2 YSYEKL. The trim removed 6 bases at V and 5 bases at J, leaving 9 bases unmatched. The CDR3 is 15 residues long. The chain's CDR3 is CASSNRDRGGTEAFF. The DNA for the CDR3 is TGCGCCAGCAGTAACCGGGACAGGGGCGGAACTGAAGCTTTCTTT.